Shown below are 24 T cell receptor beta chains from a single sample sequenced in a study of blood T cells in healthy people across ages. Using a J-beta primer mix together with a sample-barcoded 5' primer, a second PCR was run for roughly 6 to 11 cycles. TCRdb fed the 5' RACE reads into MiXCR, producing one record per CDR3 protein. The sample lists 1.5 million to 2 million distinct CDR3 sequences; around 48% were seen once. The specimen sequenced was blood. These receptors were taken from a woman between 40 and 50 years old in good health.

Remarks on this clonotype: One end of the junction is discordant with germline, which a read error may explain. The gene calls are TRBV7-2 and TRBJ2-3; TRBD1 might be the D (5 bases). CDR1 is SGHTA, CDR2 FQGNSA, per germline. The length of the CDR3 is 14 residues. CDR3 bases: TGTGCCAGCAACTTAGTGACAGGCACAGATACGCAGTATTTT. Protein: CASNLVTGTDTQYF.

This clonotype was seen once. The chain couples TRBV27 to TRBJ2-5; D unresolved. The last part of the DNA fits TRBJ2-1 better; the J call may be wrong. The germline gives CDR1 MNHEY, CDR2 SMNVEV (reference sequence). This CDR3 is 13 amino acids long. CDR3 DNA sequence: TGTGCCAGCAGTATTAGGGCCCAAGAGACCCAGTTCTTC. Translating gives CASSIRAQETQFF.

The rearrangement uses TRBV20-1 and TRBJ2-5, with TRBD2 as a possible D gene (6 bases). Trimming removed 4 bases from V and 5 bases from J, with 11 bases in between. Germline V gene sequence: CDR1 DFQATT, CDR2 SNEGSKA (reference sequence). This CDR3 has 12 amino acids. The CDR3 loop is CSAIREWETQYF. The CDR3 nucleotides read TGCAGTGCTATACGGGAGTGGGAGACCCAGTACTTC.

A few counts support this clonotype. The J gene is TRBJ2-7, the V gene TRBV27, with 7 bases aligning to TRBD1. Germline CDR1 reads MNHEY; CDR2 reads SMNVEV (reference sequence). The CDR3 covers 16 residues. Trimming cost V 3 bases and J 1 base; bases outside gene matches: 9. The CDR3 DNA reads TGTGCCAGCAGTTTGTCACAGGGGAGTGGGTCCTACGAGCAGTACTTC. As protein: CASSLSQGSGSYEQYF.

The chain carries TRBV29-1 and TRBJ1-2, with 8 bases matching TRBD1. Germline assignment: CDR1 SQVTM and CDR2 ANQGSEA. This CDR3 has 15 residues. V dropped 6 bases and J dropped 0; count of bases not matched to a gene: 9. The CDR3 DNA follows: TGCAGCGTATCGGACAGGGAGGGGGCTAACTATGGCTACACCTTC. The encoded protein is CSVSDREGANYGYTF.

The chain recombines TRBV6-6 with TRBJ1-2; 9 bases align to TRBD1. The CDR3 totals 14 residues. The V segment lost 5 bases and the J segment 6 bases; nucleotides outside the gene matches: 7. Germline V gene sequence: CDR1 MNHNY, CDR2 SVGAGI (reference sequence). The CDR3 nucleotides are TGTGCCAGCAGTGGACAGGGGTTTGGCAATGGCTACACCTTC. This sequence encodes CASSGQGFGNGYTF.

The gene calls are TRBV7-2 and TRBJ2-3; TRBD1 matches 7 bases. CDR1 is SGHTA, CDR2 FQGNSA, per germline. This CDR3 is built from 17 residues. Trimming at V came to 1 base and at J to 0 bases, leaving 7 bases not matched to a gene. The CDR3 spells CASSLERRGSSTDTQYF. CDR3 bases: TGTGCCAGCAGCTTAGAACGCAGGGGGTCTAGCACAGATACGCAGTATTTT.

The CDR3 bases are TGCAGTGCTAGGGCCTACTTGGCGGTCACAGATACGCAGTATTTT. Protein product: CSARAYLAVTDTQYF. The rearrangement uses TRBV20-1 and TRBJ2-3; D ambiguous. Trimming cost V 3 bases and J 2 bases, with 15 bases left between them. Germline V gives CDR1 DFQATT, CDR2 SNEGSKA (reference sequence). The CDR3 consists of 15 residues.

The chain links TRBV27 to TRBJ1-1; D may be TRBD1 (5 bases). Germline-derived CDR1 and CDR2 are MNHEY and SMNVEV (reference sequence). The V and J ends lost 6 bases and 6 bases respectively, with 14 bases between them. The CDR3 is 13 amino acids. The CDR3 nucleotides read TGTGCCAGCAGCCCCGGGGGGGTCGCTGAAGCTTTCTTT. Protein sequence: CASSPGGVAEAFF.

This sequence joins TRBV28 and TRBJ2-4, with a tentative D call TRBD2 (5 bases). Near its end, the DNA agrees better with TRBJ2-7, so the J call may be wrong. The germline V gene encodes CDR1 MDHEN and CDR2 SYDVKM. The CDR3 spans 14 residues. The chain's CDR3 is CASSYEGPLYEQYF. CDR3 coding DNA: TGTGCCAGCAGTTATGAGGGTCCCTTATACGAGCAGTACTTC.

This clonotype was seen a few times. The chain recombines TRBV12-3 or TRBV12-4 with TRBJ2-4, with D perhaps matching TRBD1 (5 bases). The CDR3 runs to 19 residues. The V end was cut by 6 bases, the J end by 0 bases, with 24 bases between. The CDR3 is CASSQYSPIRGLAKNIQYF. As DNA, the CDR3 is TGTGCCAGCAGCCAATATTCCCCTATTAGGGGCCTAGCCAAAAACATTCAGTACTTC.

The chain uses TRBV27 and TRBJ1-2; 7 bases agree with TRBD1. Trimming cost V 6 bases and J 4 bases; bases outside gene matches: 5. CDR3 length: 13 residues. Germline assignment: CDR1 MNHEY and CDR2 SMNVEV (reference sequence). The CDR3 DNA is TGTGCCAGCAGCAAGACAGGGAGCTATGGCTACACCTTC. Its translation: CASSKTGSYGYTF.

This chain joins TRBV29-1 and TRBJ1-1, with D perhaps matching TRBD1 (5 bases). The CDR3 has 11 residues. The germline V and J ends were trimmed by 7 bases and 7 bases, with 13 bases remaining between them. Germline V CDR1 and CDR2: SQVTM, ANQGSEA. In DNA form, the CDR3 reads TGCAGCGCGGTGGGGCAGGGTGAAGCTTTCTTT. Its translation: CSAVGQGEAFF.

The J gene is TRBJ2-1, the V gene TRBV5-1; possibly TRBD2 for D (5 bases). Per the germline V gene, CDR1 is SGHRS and CDR2 is YFSETQ. Trimming removed 7 bases from V and 7 bases from J, with 21 bases in between. The CDR3 has 15 amino acids. CDR3 amino acids: CASRRGDTSGNEQFF. The CDR3 DNA sequence: TGCGCCAGCCGCCGAGGAGACACCTCGGGGAATGAGCAGTTCTTC.

The rearrangement links TRBV6-6 to TRBJ2-3; 12 nucleotides match TRBD2. Germline CDR1 MNHNY, CDR2 SVGAGI (reference sequence). V was clipped by 2 bases and J by 1 base; unmatched bases: 4. The CDR3 sequence is 17 residues long. The CDR3 spells CASSYRRLAGGTDTQYF. CDR3 in DNA: TGTGCCAGCAGTTACCGCCGACTAGCGGGGGGCACAGATACGCAGTATTTT.

This chain links TRBV5-1 with TRBJ2-5; D assignment may be TRBD1 or TRBD2 (5 bases each). The germline CDR1 and CDR2 sequences are SGHRS and YFSETQ. Trimming shortened V by 4 bases and J by 3 bases, and 16 bases separated the two germline ends. This CDR3 has 15 residues. The CDR3 protein is CASSLTLGRKETQYF. The CDR3 coding sequence is TGCGCCAGCAGCCTCACTCTGGGACGGAAAGAGACCCAGTACTTC.

The chain recombines TRBV6-9 with TRBJ1-2, with D maybe TRBD1 (5 bases). The CDR3 covers 16 residues. V was shortened by 8 bases and J by 7 bases, with 26 bases between the two germline ends. Germline V lookup: CDR1 MNHGY, CDR2 SVAAGI. CDR3 bases: TGTGCCAGCCCCCTAGTACAGGACCTCCTATCGGGTGGCTACACCTTC. Translation gives CASPLVQDLLSGGYTF.

The chain is built from TRBV4-1 and TRBJ2-7, with TRBD2 as a possible D gene (5 bases). The CDR3 extends over 16 amino acids. The V gene's germline CDR1 is MGHRA and CDR2 YSYEKL. V lost 2 bases and J lost 7, with 21 bases in between. DNA of the CDR3: TGCGCCAGCAGCCAATCAAGCGGTAGCTCCTACAATGAGCAGTACTTC. As protein: CASSQSSGSSYNEQYF.

V usage is TRBV6-5 and J usage is TRBJ1-1; weak D call: TRBD1 (5 bases). From germline, CDR1 is MNHEY and CDR2 SVGAGI. Trimming took 6 bases from V and 3 from J, leaving 14 bases between them. The CDR3 has 14 residues. CDR3 region: CASRLAGGYTEAFF. The CDR3 region has the DNA TGTGCCAGCAGGCTGGCCGGGGGATACACTGAAGCTTTCTTT.

This clonotype was counted a few times. The CDR3 DNA sequence: TGTGCCAGCAGGGGACAGGGCCACTATGGCTACACCTTC. It is translated as CASRGQGHYGYTF. The V and J genes are TRBV28 and TRBJ1-2, with 9 bases that match TRBD1. After removal of 6 bases from V and 3 bases from J, the junction contained 2 bases not matched to a gene. Germline values: CDR1 MDHEN, CDR2 SYDVKM. The CDR3 has 13 residues.

The chain uses TRBV28 and TRBJ2-7, with 12 nucleotides matching TRBD1. CDR3 size: 18 residues. After removal of 5 bases from V and 2 bases from J, the junction contained 13 bases not matched to a gene. CDR1 is MDHEN and CDR2 is SYDVKM in the germline V gene. CDR3 coding DNA: TGTGCCAGCAGTCCTAACCTTTTCGGGACAGGGGGCACCTACGAGCAGTACTTC. Protein product: CASSPNLFGTGGTYEQYF.

This chain uses TRBV21-1 with TRBJ1-2; the table's D call, TRBD1, has no DNA check behind it. TRBV21-1 is a listed pseudogene. CDR3 length equals 15 residues. The CDR3 coding sequence is TGTGCCAGCAGCAAAGAGGGGGTCCCCAGCTATGGCTACACCTTC. Encoded protein: CASSKEGVPSYGYTF.

The chain links TRBV11-3 to TRBJ2-5; 7 bases are shared with TRBD2. The CDR3 spans 15 residues. The germline V gene encodes CDR1 SGHNT and CDR2 YENEEA. The V and J ends lost 2 bases and 3 bases, in that order; junction bases with no gene match: 6. CDR3 nucleotide sequence: TGTGCCAGCAGCTTACACGGACTAGGGGAAGAGACCCAGTACTTC. Translation: CASSLHGLGEETQYF.

This clonotype was picked up one time. V usage is TRBV6-5 and J usage is TRBJ1-4; the D is unclear. Germline assignment: CDR1 MNHEY and CDR2 SVGAGI. This CDR3 contains 14 residues. Trimming pared 5 bases from V and 10 bases from J, leaving 17 bases between. The CDR3 sequence is CASSTDSMGRKLFF. In DNA, the CDR3 is TGTGCCAGCAGTACGGATAGCATGGGGAGAAAACTGTTTTTT.